The clone carrying this TCR beta chain has a handful of counts. Its antigen remains unidentified. This sample was taken from a study of T-cell memory formation after mild COVID-19. Regarding the study as a whole: Cross-reactive memory seemingly joined, as some responding clones were found in pre-infection memory. From day 15 to 85, contracting clones were balanced between CD4 and CD8, whereas later expanders leaned toward CD4+. CD8+ contracting clones occupied EMRA, while CD4+ ones occupied mainly CM and EM.

CDR1 is SGHTA and CDR2 is FQGNSA in the germline V gene. V lost 3 bases to trimming and J lost 4 bases, with 13 bases between them. The CDR3 has 16 residues. Sample barcodes and UMIs were carried by the TCR alpha and TCR beta cDNA libraries that 5'RACE generated with constant-segment primers. A single record per CDR3 protein comes from TCRdb applying MiXCR to the 5' RACE reads. The sample holds 98,000 or so distinct CDR3 sequences, 18% seen once. The specimen was PBMCs or a T cell subset sorted from them (not recorded which). The receptor was isolated from a man younger than 35 who had mild COVID-19 (a few samples of this study predate the infection). Cell type and time point are not known. J is TRBJ2-6 and V is TRBV7-2, with D possibly being TRBD1 (6 bases). Here the CDR3 reads CASSFPGQQGANVLTF. The CDR3 DNA reads TGTGCCAGCAGCTTCCCCGGACAGCAAGGGGCCAACGTCCTGACTTTC. Drawing the rest from reference TRBV7-2 and TRBJ2-6, the complete variable domain is GAGVSQSPSNKVTEKGKDVELRCDPISGHTALYWYRQSLGQGLEFLIYFQGNSAPDKSGLPSDRFSAERTGGSVSTLTIQRTQQEDSAVYLCASSFPGQQGANVLTFGAGSRLTVL.